A selection of T cell receptor beta chains follows, all from one sample in a study of blood T cells in healthy people across ages. MiXCR was run by TCRdb on the 5' RACE reads, yielding one entry per CDR3 protein. This sample carries around 790,000 distinct CDR3 sequences, approximately 44% of them seen once, and the ten largest clones take about a fifth. Sequenced material: blood. Receptors originate from a man in his fifties or sixties in good health. Both conserved end residues are part of each CDR3. The order of the fields is CDR3 DNA, CDR3 protein, V gene, D gene, clone size, J gene. A D gene is named only where the DNA matches it firmly. Only some rows state a clone size, as once, few, many or a class for expanded clones.

CDR3 DNA: TGTGCCAGCAGTTGGAGGCTACCTAGCGGGGGTAAGCCAATCAATGAGCAGTTCTTC
CDR3 protein: CASSWRLPSGGKPINEQFF
V gene: TRBV27
D gene: TRBD2
clone size: few
J gene: TRBJ2-1

CDR3 DNA: TGCGCCAGCACCTTAAGGGCCCTACAAGAGACCCAGTACTTC
CDR3 protein: CASTLRALQETQYF
V gene: TRBV5-1
D gene: .
clone size: .
J gene: TRBJ2-5

CDR3 DNA: TGTGCCAGCAAGGGGAGGGGTGCTGACTACCAAAAAGAGACCCAGTACTTC
CDR3 protein: CASKGRGADYQKETQYF
V gene: TRBV7-8
D gene: TRBD2
clone size: few
J gene: TRBJ2-5

CDR3 DNA: TGTGCCAGCAGCCCCCGGGTCCTAGCCTACGAGCAGTACTTC
CDR3 protein: CASSPRVLAYEQYF
V gene: TRBV7-2
D gene: .
clone size: .
J gene: TRBJ2-7

CDR3 DNA: TGTGCCAGCAGCCAGAGACAGTCCCTAGGCACCTACGAGCAGTACTTC
CDR3 protein: CASSQRQSLGTYEQYF
V gene: TRBV11-3
D gene: .
clone size: .
J gene: TRBJ2-7

CDR3 DNA: TGTGCCAGCAGTTTTCCGGGACAACTCCCGAGCTCCTACAATGAGCAGTTCTTC
CDR3 protein: CASSFPGQLPSSYNEQFF
V gene: TRBV7-2
D gene: .
clone size: few
J gene: TRBJ2-1

CDR3 DNA: TGTGCCAGCAGTCCCCCGTCCCTTGACAATGAGCAGTTCTTC
CDR3 protein: CASSPPSLDNEQFF
V gene: TRBV27
D gene: .
clone size: once
J gene: TRBJ2-1

CDR3 DNA: TGCGCCAGCAGAACAGGGGGTGGGCAAGAGACCCAGTACTTC
CDR3 protein: CASRTGGGQETQYF
V gene: TRBV5-1
D gene: TRBD1
clone size: .
J gene: TRBJ2-5

CDR3 DNA: TGTGCCAGCCGCCCCACGGGAGGCTATGGCTACACCTTC
CDR3 protein: CASRPTGGYGYTF
V gene: TRBV28
D gene: .
clone size: few
J gene: TRBJ1-2

CDR3 DNA: TGTGCCAGCAGCTTAGAAACCAAGAGCGAGCAGTACTTC
CDR3 protein: CASSLETKSEQYF
V gene: TRBV7-2
D gene: .
clone size: .
J gene: TRBJ2-7

CDR3 DNA: TGTGCCAGCAGTTTCAGCACAGGGACCACCGGGGAGCTGTTTTTT
CDR3 protein: CASSFSTGTTGELFF
V gene: TRBV27
D gene: .
clone size: .
J gene: TRBJ2-2

CDR3 DNA: TGTGCCAGCAGTTACTCGATGTCGGGGGGCAGGAAAGATACGCAGTATTTT
CDR3 protein: CASSYSMSGGRKDTQYF
V gene: TRBV6-2/TRBV6-3
D gene: .
clone size: once
J gene: TRBJ2-3

CDR3 DNA: TGTGCCAGCAGCTCGGACTTACACGCCGAGCAGTACTTC
CDR3 protein: CASSSDLHAEQYF
V gene: TRBV7-8
D gene: .
clone size: .
J gene: TRBJ2-7

CDR3 DNA: TGTGCCAGCAGCTCGACTGGACAGGGTTCGTACGAGCAGTACTTC
CDR3 protein: CASSSTGQGSYEQYF
V gene: TRBV11-3
D gene: TRBD1
clone size: .
J gene: TRBJ2-7

CDR3 DNA: TGTGCCAGCAGTGCTACTCGGGGAGATACGCAGTATTTT
CDR3 protein: CASSATRGDTQYF
V gene: TRBV6-1
D gene: .
clone size: few
J gene: TRBJ2-3

CDR3 DNA: TGCGCCAGCAGCCCGCCGACTAGCGGGGGGACAGATACGCAGTATTTT
CDR3 protein: CASSPPTSGGTDTQYF
V gene: TRBV5-1
D gene: TRBD2
clone size: .
J gene: TRBJ2-3

CDR3 DNA: TGCAGTGCTCCCCTTTCGGTTGGGGTTATTGATTCACCCCTCCACTTT
CDR3 protein: CSAPLSVGVIDSPLHF
V gene: TRBV20-1
D gene: .
clone size: .
J gene: TRBJ1-6

CDR3 DNA: TGTGCCAGCACAGGGCCGGGCTCGAAGCGGGAGCAGTTCTTC
CDR3 protein: CASTGPGSKREQFF
V gene: TRBV7-2
D gene: .
clone size: once
J gene: TRBJ2-1

CDR3 DNA: TGTGCCAGCAGCTTGCCGCGGGGGCCCCCCCTAGAGACCCAGTACTTC
CDR3 protein: CASSLPRGPPLETQYF
V gene: TRBV5-8
D gene: .
clone size: many
J gene: TRBJ2-5

CDR3 DNA: TGTGCCAGCAGCTCCTGGGTGGCCACCGCAACGGGGACCCAGTACTTC
CDR3 protein: CASSSWVATATGTQYF
V gene: TRBV7-2
D gene: .
clone size: .
J gene: TRBJ2-5

CDR3 DNA: TGCGCCAGCAGCTCCGGGGGCGCCCATGGCTACACCTTC
CDR3 protein: CASSSGGAHGYTF
V gene: TRBV5-1
D gene: .
clone size: many
J gene: TRBJ1-2

CDR3 DNA: TGCAGCGTTGAAGATTCTGGGACAGGGAGAGAGGATGAGCAGTTCTTC
CDR3 protein: CSVEDSGTGREDEQFF
V gene: TRBV29-1
D gene: TRBD1
clone size: few
J gene: TRBJ2-1

CDR3 DNA: TGTGCCAGCAGTCTAATGGGAGACTTTCAGTTCTTC
CDR3 protein: CASSLMGDFQFF
V gene: TRBV7-3
D gene: .
clone size: .
J gene: TRBJ2-1

CDR3 DNA: TGTGCCAGCAGCCAAGGTCAGGGTTTGTATGGCTACACCTTC
CDR3 protein: CASSQGQGLYGYTF
V gene: TRBV3-1
D gene: .
clone size: many
J gene: TRBJ1-2

CDR3 DNA: TGTGCCAGCAGCGCCGATAGGCACAATGAGCAGTTCTTC
CDR3 protein: CASSADRHNEQFF
V gene: TRBV11-2
D gene: .
clone size: few
J gene: TRBJ2-1

CDR3 DNA: TGTGCCAGCAGGGAGGGTCAGGGCTACAATCAGCCCCAGCATTTT
CDR3 protein: CASREGQGYNQPQHF
V gene: TRBV6-5
D gene: .
clone size: .
J gene: TRBJ1-5

CDR3 DNA: TGCAGTGCCCCCTTACCGAGACTAGCGGGGATACAAGAGACCCAGTACTTC
CDR3 protein: CSAPLPRLAGIQETQYF
V gene: TRBV20-1
D gene: TRBD2
clone size: few
J gene: TRBJ2-5

CDR3 DNA: TGTGCCAGCAGCGTAGGAATAGCGAGCACAGATACGCGGTATTTT
CDR3 protein: CASSVGIASTDTRYF
V gene: TRBV9
D gene: .
clone size: .
J gene: TRBJ2-3

CDR3 DNA: TGTGCCAGCAGCTTACAGGCGGACCCGCATTTT
CDR3 protein: CASSLQADPHF
V gene: TRBV6-2/TRBV6-3
D gene: .
clone size: .
J gene: TRBJ1-5

CDR3 DNA: TGTGCCAGCAGCGAACACGGGCTCCGAACAGATACGCAGTATTTT
CDR3 protein: CASSEHGLRTDTQYF
V gene: TRBV7-8
D gene: .
clone size: few
J gene: TRBJ2-3

CDR3 DNA: TGTGCCAGCTCACCACTACGGGGTAAAGGAGGGAACACCGGGGAGCTGTTTTTT
CDR3 protein: CASSPLRGKGGNTGELFF
V gene: TRBV18
D gene: .
clone size: .
J gene: TRBJ2-2

CDR3 DNA: TGTGCCAGCACTCCAGCGTACTTC
CDR3 protein: CASTPAYF
V gene: TRBV21-1
D gene: .
clone size: .
J gene: TRBJ2-5

CDR3 DNA: TGTGCCAGCAGTCACACGGGGGACTTCGGGAACGAGCAGTACTTC
CDR3 protein: CASSHTGDFGNEQYF
V gene: TRBV6-2/TRBV6-3
D gene: .
clone size: .
J gene: TRBJ2-7

CDR3 DNA: TGTGCCGCAGGGCGATCCTACGAGCAGTACTTC
CDR3 protein: CAAGRSYEQYF
V gene: TRBV7-2
D gene: .
clone size: .
J gene: TRBJ2-7

CDR3 DNA: TGTGCCAGCAATAGACTAGCGGGGGGCTCCTACAATGAGCAGTACTTC
CDR3 protein: CASNRLAGGSYNEQYF
V gene: TRBV2
D gene: TRBD2
clone size: .
J gene: TRBJ2-5

CDR3 DNA: TGTGCCAGCAGAGGACAGGGACGGGACACTGAAGCTTTCTTT
CDR3 protein: CASRGQGRDTEAFF
V gene: TRBV6-6
D gene: TRBD1
clone size: few
J gene: TRBJ1-1

CDR3 DNA: TGTGCCAGCAGTTACGAAGGCGTTCAAGAGACCCAGTACTTC
CDR3 protein: CASSYEGVQETQYF
V gene: TRBV6-2/TRBV6-3
D gene: .
clone size: .
J gene: TRBJ2-5

CDR3 DNA: TGTGCCGGCAGCGTAGCGAGCCAGGTAGATACGCAGTATTTT
CDR3 protein: CAGSVASQVDTQYF
V gene: TRBV9
D gene: .
clone size: .
J gene: TRBJ2-3

CDR3 DNA: TGTGCCAGCAGCCCCTCCACAGGGAACGGTGGCTACACCTTC
CDR3 protein: CASSPSTGNGGYTF
V gene: TRBV14
D gene: .
clone size: .
J gene: TRBJ1-2

CDR3 DNA: TGCGCCAGCAGCTTTCGACGGGGCAATGAGCAGTACTTC
CDR3 protein: CASSFRRGNEQYF
V gene: TRBV4-3
D gene: .
clone size: few
J gene: TRBJ2-5

CDR3 DNA: TGCGCCAGCAGCGGGACCCGGACATCGGGGCAGTACTTC
CDR3 protein: CASSGTRTSGQYF
V gene: TRBV5-1
D gene: .
clone size: .
J gene: TRBJ2-5

CDR3 DNA: TGCGCCAGCAGCGCCGGGACAGGGGCACTTGAGACCCAGTACTTC
CDR3 protein: CASSAGTGALETQYF
V gene: TRBV5-1
D gene: TRBD1
clone size: .
J gene: TRBJ2-5

CDR3 DNA: TGTGCCAGCAGCCCAGGTCGGCTAGCGAGATTCACAGATACGCAGTATTTT
CDR3 protein: CASSPGRLARFTDTQYF
V gene: TRBV7-2
D gene: .
clone size: .
J gene: TRBJ2-3

CDR3 DNA: TGTGCCAGCAGCTTGGTGCGAGTTAGCTCCTACAATGAGCAGTACTTC
CDR3 protein: CASSLVRVSSYNEQYF
V gene: TRBV5-5
D gene: .
clone size: .
J gene: TRBJ2-7

CDR3 DNA: TGTGCCAGCAGCTCGACCGGGACTAGCAATGAGCAGTTCTTC
CDR3 protein: CASSSTGTSNEQFF
V gene: TRBV7-9
D gene: TRBD2
clone size: few
J gene: TRBJ2-1

CDR3 DNA: TGCGCCAGCAGCCAAGATGTCGGCCCCGGCACGGACTCCTACAATGAGCAGTTCTTC
CDR3 protein: CASSQDVGPGTDSYNEQFF
V gene: TRBV4-3
D gene: .
clone size: .
J gene: TRBJ2-1

CDR3 DNA: TGCAGCGTCAGGACAGTGACCGCTCCGTCCTACGAGCAGTACTTC
CDR3 protein: CSVRTVTAPSYEQYF
V gene: TRBV29-1
D gene: .
clone size: .
J gene: TRBJ2-7